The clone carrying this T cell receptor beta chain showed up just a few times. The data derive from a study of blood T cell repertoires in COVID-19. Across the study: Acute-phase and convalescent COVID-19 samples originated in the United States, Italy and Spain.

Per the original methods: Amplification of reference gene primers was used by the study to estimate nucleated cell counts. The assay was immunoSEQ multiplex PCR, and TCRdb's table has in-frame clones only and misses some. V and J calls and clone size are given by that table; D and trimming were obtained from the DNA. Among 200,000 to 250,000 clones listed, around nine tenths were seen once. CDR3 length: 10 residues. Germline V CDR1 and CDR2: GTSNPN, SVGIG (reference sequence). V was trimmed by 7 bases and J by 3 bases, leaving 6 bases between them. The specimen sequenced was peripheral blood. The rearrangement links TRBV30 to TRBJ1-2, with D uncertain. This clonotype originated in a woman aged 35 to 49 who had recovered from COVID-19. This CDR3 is CALAYYGYTF. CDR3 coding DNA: TGTGCCTTGGCATACTATGGCTACACCTTC.